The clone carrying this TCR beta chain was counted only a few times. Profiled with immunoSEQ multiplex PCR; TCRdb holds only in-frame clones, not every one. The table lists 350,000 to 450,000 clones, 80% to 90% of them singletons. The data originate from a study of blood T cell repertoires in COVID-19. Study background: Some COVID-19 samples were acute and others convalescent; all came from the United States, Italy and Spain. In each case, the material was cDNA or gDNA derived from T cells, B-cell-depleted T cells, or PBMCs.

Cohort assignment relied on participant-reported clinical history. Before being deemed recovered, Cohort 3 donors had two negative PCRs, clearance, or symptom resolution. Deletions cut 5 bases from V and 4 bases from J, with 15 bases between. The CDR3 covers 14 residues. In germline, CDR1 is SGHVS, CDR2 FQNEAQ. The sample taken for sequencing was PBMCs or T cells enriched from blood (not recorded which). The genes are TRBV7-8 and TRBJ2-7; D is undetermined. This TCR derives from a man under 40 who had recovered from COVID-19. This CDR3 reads CASSPPRIPYEQYF. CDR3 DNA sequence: TGTGCCAGCAGCCCCCCGCGGATCCCGTACGAGCAGTACTTC.